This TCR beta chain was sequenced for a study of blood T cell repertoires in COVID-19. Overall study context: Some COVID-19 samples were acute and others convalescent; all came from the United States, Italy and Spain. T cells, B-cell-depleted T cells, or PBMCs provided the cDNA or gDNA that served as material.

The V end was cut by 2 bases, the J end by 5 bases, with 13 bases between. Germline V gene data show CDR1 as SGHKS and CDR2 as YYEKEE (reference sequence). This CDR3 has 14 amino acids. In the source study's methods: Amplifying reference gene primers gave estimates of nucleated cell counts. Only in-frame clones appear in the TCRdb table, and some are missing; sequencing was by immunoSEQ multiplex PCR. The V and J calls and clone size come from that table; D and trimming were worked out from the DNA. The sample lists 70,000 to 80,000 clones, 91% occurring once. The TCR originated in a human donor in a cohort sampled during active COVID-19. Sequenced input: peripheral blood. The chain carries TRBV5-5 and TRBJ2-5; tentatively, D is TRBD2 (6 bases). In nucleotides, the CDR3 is TGTGCCAGCAGCTTTTATGGGGGGACGGAGACCCAGTACTTC. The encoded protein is CASSFYGGTETQYF. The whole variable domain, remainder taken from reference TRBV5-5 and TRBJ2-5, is DAGVTQSPTHLIKTRGQQVTLRCSPISGHKSVSWYQQVLGQGPQFIFQYYEKEERGRGNFPDRFSARQFPNYSSELNVNALLLGDSALYLCASSFYGGTETQYFGPGTRLLVL.